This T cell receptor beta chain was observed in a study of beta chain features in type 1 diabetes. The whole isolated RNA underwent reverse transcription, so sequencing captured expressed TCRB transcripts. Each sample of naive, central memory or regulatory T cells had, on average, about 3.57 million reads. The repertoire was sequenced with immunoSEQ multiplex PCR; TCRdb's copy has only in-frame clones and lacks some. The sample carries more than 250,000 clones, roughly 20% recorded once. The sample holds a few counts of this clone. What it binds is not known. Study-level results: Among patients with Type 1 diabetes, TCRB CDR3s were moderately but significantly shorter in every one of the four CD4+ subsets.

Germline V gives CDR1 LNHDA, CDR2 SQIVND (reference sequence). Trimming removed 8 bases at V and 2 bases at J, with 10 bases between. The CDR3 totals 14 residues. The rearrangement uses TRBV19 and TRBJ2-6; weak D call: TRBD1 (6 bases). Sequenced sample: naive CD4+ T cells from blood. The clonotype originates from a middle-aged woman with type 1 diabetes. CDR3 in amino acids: CASSGQPGANVLTF. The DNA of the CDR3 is TGTGCCAGTTCCGGACAGCCTGGGGCCAACGTCCTGACTTTC.